The 12 T cell receptor beta chains reported below all come from one sample, sequenced in a study of CD8+CD57+ T cells in acquired aplastic anemia. Patients chosen for sequencing had shown CD8+CD57+ cell expansion by flow cytometry. Both TCR beta VDJ combination and CDR3 sequence profiling were carried out. Genomic DNA was the template for this profiling. MiXCR, run by TCRdb on the reads, gives a single entry per CDR3 protein. The table shows over 150,000 distinct CDR3 sequences, with over 50% occurring only once. The sequencing input was sorted CD4+, CD8+, or CD8+CD57+ T cells (not recorded which) from PBMCs. These TCRs come from a human donor with aplastic anemia.

To note about this clonotype: With a much larger clone just one base away, this may be a read error. The chain employs TRBV13 and TRBJ2-7; 8 bases match TRBD1. CDR3 length: 19 residues. Germline CDR1 PRHDT, CDR2 FYEKMQ (reference sequence). V was clipped by 5 bases and J by 2 bases; unmatched bases: 20. CDR3 sequence reads: CASSARKTGDSLLPYEQYF. CDR3 nucleotide sequence: TGTGCCAGCAGCGCCAGAAAGACAGGGGACTCCCTTCTGCCCTACGAGCAGTACTTC. Using reference TRBV13 and TRBJ2-7 for the parts outside the CDR3, the full variable domain is AAGVIQSPRHLIKEKRETATLKCYPIPRHDTVYWYQQGPGQDPQFLISFYEKMQSDKGSIPDRFSAQQFSDYHSELNMSSLELGDSALYFCASSARKTGDSLLPYEQYFGPGTRLTVT.

This clonotype was seen a single time. The CDR3 loop is CASSARGASYEQYF. As DNA, the CDR3 is TGTGCCAGCAGTGCCAGGGGGGCGTCCTACGAGCAGTACTTC. The rearrangement links TRBV6-1 to TRBJ2-7; D is perhaps TRBD1 (7 bases). The germline V and J ends were trimmed by 4 bases and 1 base, with 11 bases remaining between them. CDR1 is MNHNS and CDR2 is SASEGT in the germline V gene. The CDR3 is 14 residues long.

As concerns this clonotype: At one end, the junction sequence differs from germline, possibly due to a read error. This chain joins TRBV5-1 and TRBJ1-1; 9 bases align to TRBD1. Germline loops: CDR1 SGHRS, CDR2 YFSETQ. The CDR3 contains 16 residues. For the CDR3, the DNA is TGCGCCAGCAGCCCCCGAGCTGACAGGGGGAACGCTGAAGCTTTCTTT. Translating gives CASSPRADRGNAEAFF.

The CDR3 is CASSLSPGVEEQYF. CDR3 DNA sequence: TGCGCCAGCAGCTTGTCACCGGGGGTGGAGGAGCAGTACTTC. V usage is TRBV5-1 and J usage is TRBJ2-7; D may be TRBD2 (6 bases). This CDR3 is 14 amino acids long. CDR1 is SGHRS and CDR2 is YFSETQ in the germline V gene. Trimming shortened V by 1 base and J by 7 bases, and 15 bases separated the two germline ends. The variable domain in full, with the rest retrieved from reference TRBV5-1 and TRBJ2-7, is KAGVTQTPRYLIKTRGQQVTLSCSPISGHRSVSWYQQTPGQGLQFLFEYFSETQRNKGNFPGRFSGRQFSNSRSEMNVSTLELGDSALYLCASSLSPGVEEQYFGPGTRLTVT.

The chain recombines TRBV7-2 with TRBJ1-6; D remains unclear. This CDR3 is built from 14 residues. Trimming removed 1 base at V and 13 bases at J, with 14 bases between. CDR1 SGHTA and CDR2 FQGNSA come from the germline V gene. The CDR3 is CASSLVDRIAPLHF. The CDR3 nucleotides are TGTGCCAGCAGCTTAGTCGACCGCATTGCGCCCCTCCACTTT.

This clonotype was seen more than once but under ten times. The chain carries TRBV15 and TRBJ2-5; TRBD1 matches 8 bases. V dropped 4 bases and J dropped 5; count of bases not matched to a gene: 9. Germline V gene data show CDR1 as LNHNV and CDR2 as YYDKDF (reference sequence). The CDR3 is 15 residues long. CDR3 residues: CATSIVDRAGETQYF. The CDR3 nucleotides read TGTGCCACCAGCATAGTGGACAGGGCGGGGGAGACCCAGTACTTC.

There are a few counts of this clonotype. The chain joins TRBV20-1 to TRBJ2-7; D is possibly TRBD1 (6 bases). Trimming pared 5 bases from V and 5 bases from J, leaving 19 bases between. The CDR3 length is 14 residues. CDR1 and CDR2 (germline): DFQATT, SNEGSKA (reference sequence). The DNA for the CDR3 is TGCAGTGCTCAAAAGGTTACAGGGTTCAACGAGCAGTACTTC. Protein: CSAQKVTGFNEQYF.

This clonotype was seen ten or more times. The chain employs TRBV2 and TRBJ1-1; a possible D gene is TRBD1 (5 bases). Germline assignment: CDR1 SNHLY and CDR2 FYNNEI. The CDR3 is made up of 12 amino acids. V dropped 11 bases and J dropped 1 base, with 11 bases sitting between them. The CDR3 DNA reads as TGTGCCGCGGGACGGCCGAACACTGAAGCTTTCTTT. Translated: CAAGRPNTEAFF.

Ten or more counts support this clonotype. The CDR3 spells CARTPYEQYF. CDR3 in DNA: TGTGCCAGGACCCCCTACGAGCAGTACTTC. This rearrangement joins TRBV7-2 to TRBJ2-7; D gene ambiguous. Deletions cut 9 bases from V and 2 bases from J, with 5 bases between. Germline CDR1 and CDR2: SGHTA and FQGNSA. The CDR3 has 10 residues.

Turning to this clonotype: Given a much more abundant clone one base away, this may be a read error. The conserved phenylalanine or tryptophan is not found at the CDR3 terminus, so this likely reflects a read error. The gene calls are TRBV3-1 and TRBJ1-1; no definite D call. CDR1 and CDR2 (germline): LGHDT, YNNKEL (reference sequence). V lost 8 bases to trimming and J lost 1 base, with 8 bases between them. The CDR3 length is 12 residues. As DNA, the CDR3 is TGTGCCAGCTCAGGAGAGAACACTGAAGCTTTCCTT. Its protein is CASSGENTEAFL.

This clonotype has only a few counts. An end of the junction differs from the germline gene, which may be a read error. The CDR3 nucleotides are TGCAGTACTAGCGGGGGGTTGAGCTCCTACGAGCAGTACTTC. It yields the protein CSTSGGLSSYEQYF. The chain joins TRBV20-1 to TRBJ2-7, with 12 bases that match TRBD2. This CDR3 contains 14 residues. From germline, CDR1 is DFQATT and CDR2 SNEGSKA (reference sequence).

This clonotype was recorded many times. The chain combines TRBV15 with TRBJ2-2, with a possible D match to TRBD2 (5 bases). This CDR3 has 15 residues. The V end was cut by 4 bases, the J end by 1 base, with 10 bases between. Per germline, CDR1 LNHNV and CDR2 YYDKDF (reference sequence). The CDR3 is CATSTRGGNTGELFF. The CDR3 region has the DNA TGTGCCACCAGCACTAGAGGAGGGAACACCGGGGAGCTGTTTTTT. The variable domain in full, with the rest retrieved from reference TRBV15 and TRBJ2-2, is DAMVIQNPRYQVTQFGKPVTLSCSQTLNHNVMYWYQQKSSQAPKLLFHYYDKDFNNEADTPDNFQSRRPNTSFCFLDIRSPGLGDTAMYLCATSTRGGNTGELFFGEGSRLTVL.